This TCR beta chain derives from a study of cytomegalovirus exposure and HLA in healthy donors. Only in-frame clones appear in the TCRdb table, and some are missing; sequencing was by immunoSEQ multiplex PCR. Seen here are over 70,000 clones, roughly 94% observed once, and the top ten hold about 0.63%. The receptor comes from a woman younger than 35 in good health and CMV-seronegative. The sample was PBMCs.

The chain's CDR3 is CASSRDREMLGSPLHF. As DNA, the CDR3 is TGTGCCAGCAGCCGCGACAGGGAGATGCTCGGTTCACCCCTCCACTTT. The rearrangement links TRBV5-8 to TRBJ1-6; 7 nucleotides line up with TRBD1. The CDR3 is made up of 16 amino acids. Trimming cost V 4 bases and J 9 bases; bases outside gene matches: 13. In germline, CDR1 is SGHTS, CDR2 YDEGEE.